This T cell receptor beta chain was sequenced in a study of blood T cells in healthy people across ages. Through a sample-barcoded 5' primer and a J-beta primer mix, a second PCR was run for roughly 6 to 12 cycles. The template-switch adaptor was a 5' adaptor with 12 random nucleotides. It tagged each cDNA molecule. TCRdb passed the 5' RACE reads through MiXCR, listing each CDR3 protein once. This repertoire shows 600,000 or so distinct CDR3 sequences, about 30% found once; its top ten account for 15% to 19%. The CDR3 is made up of 15 amino acids. Germline CDR1 and CDR2: LNHNV and YYDKDF (reference sequence). This clonotype was seen a few times. Antigen unknown. Whole-study results and caveats: Diversity of TCR beta per million T cells declined in a roughly linear way with age.

No fewer than 7 million PBMCs went into each sample. Total RNA amounts of at least 6 micrograms were extracted per sample. Sequences were obtained from blood. The TCR sequence derives from a woman older than 75 in good health. The chain is built from TRBV15 and TRBJ2-1; 7 positions agree with TRBD2. The DNA end favors TRBJ2-7, so the J call may be wrong. DNA for the CDR3: TGTGCCACCAGCCGTCGGGGGGTGGACTACAATGAGCAGTACTTC. Residues: CATSRRGVDYNEQYF.